The rows below give T cell receptor beta chains drawn from one sample of a study of sequential checkpoint blockade in melanoma. Only in-frame clones appear in the TCRdb table, and some are missing; sequencing was by immunoSEQ multiplex PCR. Among about 21,000 clones, around 26% were seen once, and the ten largest hold about 6.7%. Specimen: tumor tissue (inferred from file names), collected from a patient given nivolumab and ipilimumab in sequence. These receptors came from a human donor with melanoma. Each CDR3 is given with its conserved first and last residue. The D gene is left open where the match is weak. Clone size appears in some rows only: once, few, many, or a class for an expanded clone.

DNA,CDR3,size,J,D,V
TGTGCCAGCTCGGGGCCGGGTGGAAGCACTGAAGCTTTCTTT,CASSGPGGSTEAFF,.,TRBJ1-1,.,TRBV6-8
TGTGCCAGCAACTCGGGGCTAGCGCTTTCCTACAATGAGCAGTTCTTC,CASNSGLALSYNEQFF,.,TRBJ2-1,.,TRBV28
TGCGCCAGCAGCTCGGGACAGATTAATGAAAAACTGTTTTTT,CASSSGQINEKLFF,.,TRBJ1-4,TRBD1,TRBV5-1
TGCGCCAGCAGCTTGGTGGCTAGCGGTTACAATGAGCAGTTCTTC,CASSLVASGYNEQFF,.,TRBJ2-1,TRBD2,TRBV5-1
TGTGCCAGCAGTTCCCGACTAGCCCAAACTAGCACAGATACGCAGTATTTT,CASSSRLAQTSTDTQYF,few,TRBJ2-3,TRBD2,TRBV28
TGTGCCAGCTCACCACCGGGACAGGAAACCTACGAGCAGTACTTC,CASSPPGQETYEQYF,.,TRBJ2-7,TRBD1,TRBV18
TGTGCCATCAGTGGCGGGACAGGGGGAGATAACACCGGGGAGCTGTTTTTT,CAISGGTGGDNTGELFF,few,TRBJ2-2,TRBD1,TRBV6-8
TGTGCCAGCAGTGAAGCGGTTACAGGTATTGGACAGCCCCAGCATTTT,CASSEAVTGIGQPQHF,few,TRBJ1-5,.,TRBV6-1
TGTGCCAGCAGTTACTCATTATCCCCGGGAATTACGGGCACAGATACGCAGTATTTT,CASSYSLSPGITGTDTQYF,.,TRBJ2-3,.,TRBV6-8
TGCGCCAGCACCTCGGGGCGCTTGCGCACCGGGGAGCTGTTTTTT,CASTSGRLRTGELFF,.,TRBJ2-2,.,TRBV5-1
TGTGCCAGCCCCTCCGAACAGGGCCTCTATGGCTACACCTTC,CASPSEQGLYGYTF,once,TRBJ1-2,.,TRBV14
TGCAGCGGGCTGCCCGGCGGGGCTGAGCAGTTCTTC,CSGLPGGAEQFF,few,TRBJ2-1,.,TRBV29-1
TGTGCCAAGACAGGGCCCGGGAGGTACGAGCAGTACTTC,CAKTGPGRYEQYF,few,TRBJ2-7,.,TRBV6-8
TGTGCCAGCTCACCACCCTCTAGCACAGATACGCAGTATTTT,CASSPPSSTDTQYF,.,TRBJ2-3,.,TRBV18
TGTGCCTGGAGTCCGGACATCCGAGGGGCCCAGCATTTT,CAWSPDIRGAQHF,.,TRBJ1-5,.,TRBV30
TGTGCCAGCAGCTCCTCCGGGGGACCTAGCACAGATACGCAGTATTTT,CASSSSGGPSTDTQYF,few,TRBJ2-3,.,TRBV28
TGTGCCAGCAGCTTCGGCAGGGTCGACAATGAGCAGTTCTTC,CASSFGRVDNEQFF,.,TRBJ2-1,.,TRBV11-3
TGTGCCAGCAGCTTGGGCGCAGGGAGGGACTATGGCTACACCTTC,CASSLGAGRDYGYTF,.,TRBJ1-2,.,TRBV7-7
TGTGCCAGCTCACCCCGGAGGGGCCAGGGGGCCTATAGCACAGATACGCAGTATTTT,CASSPRRGQGAYSTDTQYF,once,TRBJ2-3,TRBD1,TRBV18
TGTGCCAGCAGTTCTCTGGATCTGTATGGCTACACCTTC,CASSSLDLYGYTF,few,TRBJ1-2,.,TRBV28
TGTGCCAGCAGTTATTTCAGTCGGGCTTTCTTT,CASSYFSRAFF,few,TRBJ1-1,.,TRBV6-7
TGTGCCATCAGCCCAATTATGACGGGAGGGCCGGGAGATACGCAGTATTTT,CAISPIMTGGPGDTQYF,.,TRBJ2-3,TRBD2,TRBV6-8
TGTGCCAGCAGTTACCTACGGGGGGCAGGGGAGACCCAGTACTTC,CASSYLRGAGETQYF,many,TRBJ2-5,.,TRBV6-8
TGTGCCAGCAGCTTAGAATTCCTGATGAACACTGAAGCTTTCTTT,CASSLEFLMNTEAFF,many,TRBJ1-1,.,TRBV11-3
TGTGCCAGCAGTTTAGAACTAGCGGGAGCCTACGAGCAGTACTTC,CASSLELAGAYEQYF,.,TRBJ2-7,TRBD2,TRBV28
TGCGCCAGCAGCCAAGAGGGACATTACGAGCAGTACTTC,CASSQEGHYEQYF,.,TRBJ2-7,.,TRBV4-1
TGTGCCAGCAGCCCGGGGATAGAAAAACTGTTTTTT,CASSPGIEKLFF,medium-sized,TRBJ1-4,.,TRBV28
TGTGCCAGTAGTGACGGGGGGGCGGGCACAGATACGCAGTATTTT,CASSDGGAGTDTQYF,.,TRBJ2-3,TRBD2,TRBV19
TGTGCCAGCAGTGTGGCCCTTGGGGCTAATGAAAAACTGTTTTTT,CASSVALGANEKLFF,few,TRBJ1-4,.,TRBV6-8
TGTGCCACCAGCAGAGATTATCCGGGACAGGGGAGGGAGACCCAGTACTTC,CATSRDYPGQGRETQYF,.,TRBJ2-5,TRBD1,TRBV15
TGTGCCAGCAGCTCACTAGCGGGGGGTAGGGATACGCAGTATTTT,CASSSLAGGRDTQYF,.,TRBJ2-3,TRBD2,TRBV11-3
TGTGCCATCGACCCCCGGGACAGGGATTTTGAGAACTCTGGAAACACCATATATTTT,CAIDPRDRDFENSGNTIYF,.,TRBJ1-3,TRBD1,TRBV6-8
TGTGCCAGCAGCGCAACAGGGGGCACTAATGAAAAACTGTTTTTT,CASSATGGTNEKLFF,many,TRBJ1-4,TRBD1,TRBV28
TGTGCCAGCAGCCGAAACAGTTTGGACACTGAAGCTTTCTTT,CASSRNSLDTEAFF,medium-sized,TRBJ1-1,.,TRBV11-3
TGTGCCAGCAGCTTAGGACGGGGAGGCTCCTACAATGAGCAGTTCTTC,CASSLGRGGSYNEQFF,.,TRBJ2-1,.,TRBV11-3
TGTGCCAGTAGTACCTGGACAGGGGGCTGGGAGACCCAGTACTTC,CASSTWTGGWETQYF,once,TRBJ2-5,TRBD1,TRBV19
TGTGCCAGCAGTAGAACAGCCTACAATGAGCAGTTCTTC,CASSRTAYNEQFF,.,TRBJ2-1,.,TRBV6-8
TGTACCCTTGAGGGGGGGGGCCTCTCCTACAATGAGCAGTTCTTC,CTLEGGGLSYNEQFF,.,TRBJ2-1,.,TRBV30
TGCAGCGTTGAAGAGGGCGGCAGGGGCACTGAAGCTTTCTTT,CSVEEGGRGTEAFF,once,TRBJ1-1,.,TRBV29-1
TGTGCCAGCAGCTTGTGGGGAACAGGGGGCTATCTCATCCAGCCCCAGCATTTT,CASSLWGTGGYLIQPQHF,.,TRBJ1-5,TRBD1,TRBV11-3
TGTGCCAGCAGCCAAGGACTCGGATACGAGCAGTACTTC,CASSQGLGYEQYF,medium-sized,TRBJ2-7,.,TRBV14
TGTGCCAGTAGTACCGGCCTGACTGTGGCTGAAGCTTTCTTT,CASSTGLTVAEAFF,few,TRBJ1-1,.,TRBV19